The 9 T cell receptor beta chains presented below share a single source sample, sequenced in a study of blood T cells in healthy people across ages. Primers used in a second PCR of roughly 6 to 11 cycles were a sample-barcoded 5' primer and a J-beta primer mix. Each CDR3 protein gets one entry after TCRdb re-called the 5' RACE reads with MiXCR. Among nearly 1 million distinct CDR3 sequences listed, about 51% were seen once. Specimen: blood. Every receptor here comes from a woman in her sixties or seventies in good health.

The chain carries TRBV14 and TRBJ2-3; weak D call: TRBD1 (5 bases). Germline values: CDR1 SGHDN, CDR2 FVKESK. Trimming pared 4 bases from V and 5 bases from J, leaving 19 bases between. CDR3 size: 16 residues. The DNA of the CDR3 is TGTGCCAGCAGCCCTAGGTCCGACAGATTGCAAGATACGCAGTATTTT. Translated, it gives CASSPRSDRLQDTQYF.

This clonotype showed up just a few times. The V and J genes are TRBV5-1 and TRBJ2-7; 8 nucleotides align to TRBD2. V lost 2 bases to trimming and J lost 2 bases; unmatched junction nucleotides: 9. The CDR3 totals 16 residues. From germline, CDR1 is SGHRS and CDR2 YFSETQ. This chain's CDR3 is CASSFPLAGNPYEQYF. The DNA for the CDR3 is TGCGCCAGCAGCTTCCCTCTAGCGGGCAACCCCTACGAGCAGTACTTC. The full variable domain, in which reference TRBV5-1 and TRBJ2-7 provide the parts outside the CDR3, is KAGVTQTPRYLIKTRGQQVTLSCSPISGHRSVSWYQQTPGQGLQFLFEYFSETQRNKGNFPGRFSGRQFSNSRSEMNVSTLELGDSALYLCASSFPLAGNPYEQYFGPGTRLTVT.

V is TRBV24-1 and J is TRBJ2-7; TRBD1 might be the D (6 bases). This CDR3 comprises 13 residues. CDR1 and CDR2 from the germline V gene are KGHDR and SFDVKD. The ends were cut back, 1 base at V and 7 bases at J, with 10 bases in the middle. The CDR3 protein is CATSDLPTGEQYF. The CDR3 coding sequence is TGTGCCACCAGTGATTTACCCACAGGGGAGCAGTACTTC.

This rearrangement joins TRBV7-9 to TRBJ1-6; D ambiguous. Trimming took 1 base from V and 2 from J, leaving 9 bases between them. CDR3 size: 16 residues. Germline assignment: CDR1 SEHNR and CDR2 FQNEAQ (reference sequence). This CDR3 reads CASSLGTGTYNSPLHF. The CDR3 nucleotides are TGTGCCAGCAGCTTAGGGACCGGGACCTATAATTCACCCCTCCACTTT. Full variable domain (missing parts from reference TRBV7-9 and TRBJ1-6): DTGVSQNPRHKITKRGQNVTFRCDPISEHNRLYWYRQTLGQGPEFLTYFQNEAQLEKSRLLSDRFSAERPKGSFSTLEIQRTEQGDSAMYLCASSLGTGTYNSPLHFGNGTRLTVT.

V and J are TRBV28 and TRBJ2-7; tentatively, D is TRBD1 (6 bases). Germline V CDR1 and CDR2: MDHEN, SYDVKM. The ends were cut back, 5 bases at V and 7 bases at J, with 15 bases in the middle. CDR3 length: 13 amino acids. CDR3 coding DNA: TGTGCCAGCAGTCCCGGGACAAGGGGGGAGCAGTACTTC. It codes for CASSPGTRGEQYF.

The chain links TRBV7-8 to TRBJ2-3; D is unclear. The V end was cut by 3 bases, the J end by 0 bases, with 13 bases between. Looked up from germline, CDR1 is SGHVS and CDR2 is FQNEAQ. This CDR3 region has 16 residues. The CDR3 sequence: CASSFFVSYSTDTQYF. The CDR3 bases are TGTGCCAGCAGCTTTTTTGTTAGCTACAGCACAGATACGCAGTATTTT.

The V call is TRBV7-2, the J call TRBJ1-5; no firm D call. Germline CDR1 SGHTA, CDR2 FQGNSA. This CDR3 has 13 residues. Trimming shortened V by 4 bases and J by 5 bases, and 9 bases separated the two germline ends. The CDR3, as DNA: TGTGCCAGCAGCTGGACGGGAGATCAGCCCCAGCATTTT. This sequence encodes CASSWTGDQPQHF.

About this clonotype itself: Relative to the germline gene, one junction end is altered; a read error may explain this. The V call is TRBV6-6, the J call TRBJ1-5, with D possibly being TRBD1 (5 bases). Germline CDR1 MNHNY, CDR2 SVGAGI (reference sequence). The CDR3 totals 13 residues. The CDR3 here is CASSFGGGQPRHF. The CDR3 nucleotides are TGTGCCAGCAGTTTTGGGGGGGGTCAGCCCCGGCATTTT.

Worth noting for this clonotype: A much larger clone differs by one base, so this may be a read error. Written as DNA, the CDR3 is TGTGCCTGCAGTTACGCAGATACGCAGTATTTT. Translation: CACSYADTQYF. V is TRBV6-5 and J is TRBJ2-3; D gene uncertain. Germline loops: CDR1 MNHEY, CDR2 SVGAGI. The CDR3 is made up of 11 amino acids.